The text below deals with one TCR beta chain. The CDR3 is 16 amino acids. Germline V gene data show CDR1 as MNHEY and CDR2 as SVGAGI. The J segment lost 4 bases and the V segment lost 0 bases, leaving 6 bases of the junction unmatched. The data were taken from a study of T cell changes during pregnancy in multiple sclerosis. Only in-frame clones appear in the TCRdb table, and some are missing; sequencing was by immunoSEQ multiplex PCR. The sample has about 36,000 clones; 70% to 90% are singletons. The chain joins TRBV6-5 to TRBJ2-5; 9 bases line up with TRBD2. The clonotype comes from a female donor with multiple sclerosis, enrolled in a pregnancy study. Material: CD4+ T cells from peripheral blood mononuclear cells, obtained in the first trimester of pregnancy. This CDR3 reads CASSYSRLAVRETQYF. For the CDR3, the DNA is TGTGCCAGCAGTTACTCCCGACTAGCGGTACGAGAGACCCAGTACTTC.